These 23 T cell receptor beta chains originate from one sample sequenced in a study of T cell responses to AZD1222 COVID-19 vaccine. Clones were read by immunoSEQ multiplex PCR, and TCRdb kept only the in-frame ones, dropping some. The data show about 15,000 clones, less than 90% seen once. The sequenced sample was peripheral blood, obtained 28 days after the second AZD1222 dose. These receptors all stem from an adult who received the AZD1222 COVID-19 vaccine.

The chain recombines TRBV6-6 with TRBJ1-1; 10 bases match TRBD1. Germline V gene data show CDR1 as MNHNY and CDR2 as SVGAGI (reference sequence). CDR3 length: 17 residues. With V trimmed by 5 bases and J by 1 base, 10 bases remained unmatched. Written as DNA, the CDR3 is TGTGCCAGCAGTCCCCGCGGGACAGGGGCACCGAACACTGAAGCTTTCTTT. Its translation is CASSPRGTGAPNTEAFF.

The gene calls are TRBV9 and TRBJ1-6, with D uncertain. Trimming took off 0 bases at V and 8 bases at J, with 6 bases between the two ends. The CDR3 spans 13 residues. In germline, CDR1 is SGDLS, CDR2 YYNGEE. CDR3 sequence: CASSVGEDSPLHF. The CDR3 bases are TGTGCCAGCAGCGTAGGGGAGGATTCACCCCTCCACTTT.

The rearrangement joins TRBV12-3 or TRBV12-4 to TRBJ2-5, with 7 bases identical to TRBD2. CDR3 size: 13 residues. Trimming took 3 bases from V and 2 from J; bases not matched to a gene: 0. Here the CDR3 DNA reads TGTGCCAGCAGTTTTAGCGGGCAAGAGACCCAGTACTTC. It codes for CASSFSGQETQYF.

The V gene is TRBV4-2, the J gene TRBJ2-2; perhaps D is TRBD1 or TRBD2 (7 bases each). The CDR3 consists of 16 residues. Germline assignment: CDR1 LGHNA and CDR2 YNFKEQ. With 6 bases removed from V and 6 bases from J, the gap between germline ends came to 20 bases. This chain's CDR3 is CASRVRGGQLPGELFF. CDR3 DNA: TGTGCCAGCAGGGTCAGGGGGGGCCAATTACCCGGGGAGCTGTTTTTT.

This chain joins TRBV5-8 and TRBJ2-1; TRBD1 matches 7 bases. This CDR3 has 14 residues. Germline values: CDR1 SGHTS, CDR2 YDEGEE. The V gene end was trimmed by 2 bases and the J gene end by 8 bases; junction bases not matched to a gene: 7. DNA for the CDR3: TGTGCCAGCAGCTTTCGACAGGGTTACGATGAGCAGTTCTTC. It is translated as CASSFRQGYDEQFF.

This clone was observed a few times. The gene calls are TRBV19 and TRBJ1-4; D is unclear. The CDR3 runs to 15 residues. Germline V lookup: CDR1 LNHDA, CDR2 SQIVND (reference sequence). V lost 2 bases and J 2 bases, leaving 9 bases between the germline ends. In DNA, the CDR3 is TGTGCCAGTAGTATAAAGGCATCGACTAATGAAAAACTGTTTTTT. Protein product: CASSIKASTNEKLFF. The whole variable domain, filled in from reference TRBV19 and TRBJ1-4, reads DGGITQSPKYLFRKEGQNVTLSCEQNLNHDAMYWYRQDPGQGLRLIYYSQIVNDFQKGDIAEGYSVSREKKESFPLTVTSAQKNPTAFYLCASSIKASTNEKLFFGSGTQLSVL.

CDR3 amino acids: CSVERAGGPFLYNEQFF. The DNA for the CDR3 is TGCAGCGTTGAACGAGCGGGAGGGCCATTTCTCTACAATGAGCAGTTCTTC. The chain joins TRBV29-1 to TRBJ2-1, with 10 bases that match TRBD2. The CDR3 length is 17 residues. Germline V gene lookup returns CDR1 SQVTM and CDR2 ANQGSEA. V lost 2 bases and J lost 3; bases outside the gene matches: 10.

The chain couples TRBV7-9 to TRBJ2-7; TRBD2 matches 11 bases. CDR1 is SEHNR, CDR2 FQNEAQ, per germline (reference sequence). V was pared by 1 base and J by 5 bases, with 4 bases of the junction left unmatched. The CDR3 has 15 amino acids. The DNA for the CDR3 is TGTGCCAGCAGCTTAGGTAGCGGGGGGGTCCACGAGCAGTACTTC. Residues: CASSLGSGGVHEQYF.

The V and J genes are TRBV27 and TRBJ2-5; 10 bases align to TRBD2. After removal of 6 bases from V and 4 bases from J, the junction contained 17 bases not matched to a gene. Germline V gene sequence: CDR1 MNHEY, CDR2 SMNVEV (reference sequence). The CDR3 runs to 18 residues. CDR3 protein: CASRSNKQTSGTPETQYF. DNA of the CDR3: TGTGCCAGCAGATCAAATAAACAAACTAGCGGGACCCCAGAGACCCAGTACTTC.

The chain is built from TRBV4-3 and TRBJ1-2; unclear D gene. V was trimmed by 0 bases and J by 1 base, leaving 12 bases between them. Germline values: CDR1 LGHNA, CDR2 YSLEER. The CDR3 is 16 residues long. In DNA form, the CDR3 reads TGCGCCAGCAGCCAAGATGAAACAGTGCTTAACTATGGCTACACCTTC. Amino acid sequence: CASSQDETVLNYGYTF.

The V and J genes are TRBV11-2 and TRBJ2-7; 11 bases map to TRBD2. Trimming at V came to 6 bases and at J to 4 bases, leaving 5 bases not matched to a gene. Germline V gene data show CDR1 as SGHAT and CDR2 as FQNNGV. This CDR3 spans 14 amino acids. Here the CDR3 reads CASRKLAGEYEQYF. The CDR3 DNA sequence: TGTGCCAGCAGAAAACTAGCGGGAGAATACGAGCAGTACTTC.

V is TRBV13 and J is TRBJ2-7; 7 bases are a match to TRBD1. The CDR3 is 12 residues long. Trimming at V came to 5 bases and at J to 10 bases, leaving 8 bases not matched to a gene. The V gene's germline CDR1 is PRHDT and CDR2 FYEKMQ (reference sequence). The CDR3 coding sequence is TGTGCCAGCAGCCCTCGGACAGGCGGTCAGTACTTC. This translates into CASSPRTGGQYF.

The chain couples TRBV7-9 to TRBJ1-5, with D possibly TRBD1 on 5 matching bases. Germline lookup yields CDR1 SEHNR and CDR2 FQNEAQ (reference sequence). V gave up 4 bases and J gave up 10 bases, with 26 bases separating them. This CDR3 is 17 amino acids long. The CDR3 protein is CASSSHHRLDTQPPQHF. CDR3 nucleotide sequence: TGTGCCAGCAGCTCCCATCATCGGTTGGACACTCAACCCCCCCAGCATTTT.

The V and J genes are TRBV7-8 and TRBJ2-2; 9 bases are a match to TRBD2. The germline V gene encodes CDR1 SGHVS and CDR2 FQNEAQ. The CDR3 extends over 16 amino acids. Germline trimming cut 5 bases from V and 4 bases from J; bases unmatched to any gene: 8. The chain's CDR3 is CASSREQAGGTGELFF. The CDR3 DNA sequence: TGTGCCAGCAGCCGAGAACAAGCGGGAGGCACCGGGGAGCTGTTTTTT.

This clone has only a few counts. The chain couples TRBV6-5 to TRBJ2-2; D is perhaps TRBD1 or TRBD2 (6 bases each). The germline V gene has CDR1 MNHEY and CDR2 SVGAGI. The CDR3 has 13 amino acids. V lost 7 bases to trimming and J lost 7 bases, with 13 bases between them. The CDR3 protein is CASTRGQGGELFF. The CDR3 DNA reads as TGTGCCAGCACCCGGGGGCAAGGCGGGGAGCTGTTTTTT.

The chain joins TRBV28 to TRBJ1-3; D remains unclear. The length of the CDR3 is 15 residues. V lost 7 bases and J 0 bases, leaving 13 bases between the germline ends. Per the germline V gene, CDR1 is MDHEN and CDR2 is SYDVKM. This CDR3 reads CASIIGFGSGNTIYF. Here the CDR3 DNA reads TGTGCCAGCATCATAGGGTTTGGCTCTGGAAACACCATATATTTT.

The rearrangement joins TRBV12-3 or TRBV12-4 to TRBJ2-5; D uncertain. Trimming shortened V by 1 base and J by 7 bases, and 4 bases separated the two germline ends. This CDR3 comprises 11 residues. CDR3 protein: CASSLEGTQYF. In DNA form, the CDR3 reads TGTGCCAGCAGTTTAGAGGGGACCCAGTACTTC.

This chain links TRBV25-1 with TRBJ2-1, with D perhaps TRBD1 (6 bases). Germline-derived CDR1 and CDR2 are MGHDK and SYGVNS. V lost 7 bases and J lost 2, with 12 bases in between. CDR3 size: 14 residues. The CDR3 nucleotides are TGTGCCAGCACCGGACAGCCCGCCTACAATGAGCAGTTCTTC. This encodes CASTGQPAYNEQFF.

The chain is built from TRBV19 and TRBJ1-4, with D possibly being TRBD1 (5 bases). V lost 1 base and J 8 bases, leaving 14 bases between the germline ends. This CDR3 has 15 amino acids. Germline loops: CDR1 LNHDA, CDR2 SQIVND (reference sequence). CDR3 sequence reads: CASSIAARGTEKLFF. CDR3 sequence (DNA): TGTGCCAGTAGTATAGCGGCCCGGGGGACCGAAAAACTGTTTTTT.

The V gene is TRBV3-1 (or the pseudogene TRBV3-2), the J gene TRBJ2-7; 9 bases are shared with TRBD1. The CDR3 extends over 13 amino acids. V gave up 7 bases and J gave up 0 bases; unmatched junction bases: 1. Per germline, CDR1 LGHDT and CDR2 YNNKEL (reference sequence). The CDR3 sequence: CASMDRGSYEQYF. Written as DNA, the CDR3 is TGTGCCAGCATGGACAGGGGCTCCTACGAGCAGTACTTC.

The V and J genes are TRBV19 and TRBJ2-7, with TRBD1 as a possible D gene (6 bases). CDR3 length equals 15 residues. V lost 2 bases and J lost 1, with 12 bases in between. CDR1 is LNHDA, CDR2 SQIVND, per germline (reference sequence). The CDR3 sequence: CASSIPGHPSYEQYF. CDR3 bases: TGTGCCAGTAGTATACCGGGACACCCATCCTACGAGCAGTACTTC.

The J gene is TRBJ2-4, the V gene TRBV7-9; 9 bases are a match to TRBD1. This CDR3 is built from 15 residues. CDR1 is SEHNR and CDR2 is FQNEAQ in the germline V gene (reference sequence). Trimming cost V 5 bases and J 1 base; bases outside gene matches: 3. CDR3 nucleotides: TGTGCCAGCAGCGCACAGGGGGCGGCCAAAAACATTCAGTACTTC. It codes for CASSAQGAAKNIQYF.

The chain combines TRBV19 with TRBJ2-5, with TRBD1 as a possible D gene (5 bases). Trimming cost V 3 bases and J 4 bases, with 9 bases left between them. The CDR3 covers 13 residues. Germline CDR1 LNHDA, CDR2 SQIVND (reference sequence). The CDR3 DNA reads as TGTGCCAGTAGTATTACAGGTGCAGAGACCCAGTACTTC. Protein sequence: CASSITGAETQYF.